This T cell receptor beta chain was identified during a study of regulatory T cells in long-lasting Graves disease. Researchers made TCR beta libraries by using iRepertoire HTBI primers and running Arm-PCR on CDR3 regions. TCRdb redid the calling of the multiplex PCR reads with MiXCR, one entry per CDR3 protein. The repertoire holds some 350,000 distinct CDR3 sequences, 15% to 20% seen once, with around 20% in the top ten. Described time point: newly diagnosed GD, antithyroid drugs for less than 3 months. From RNA extracted from PBMCs, the TCR library was made. Per germline, CDR1 MDHEN and CDR2 SYDVKM. The CDR3 runs to 14 residues. V shed 5 bases and J shed 3 bases, with 14 bases lying between them. This clonotype was counted ten times or more. Separately, the same data were catalogued under a study of T cells in Graves' hyperthyroidism and ophthalmopathy.

The source material was peripheral blood mononuclear cells (PBMCs), sampled at new diagnosis, from a patient treated with antithyroid drugs. The clonotype comes from a woman aged 18-29 years with Graves disease. The chain has TRBV28 and TRBJ2-7, with D tentatively TRBD1 or TRBD2 (5 bases each). The CDR3 DNA is TGTGCCAGCAGTAGACCGGGACGGAGCTACGAGCAGTACTTC. Its protein product is CASSRPGRSYEQYF. Looking up the rest from reference TRBV28 and TRBJ2-7 gives the full variable domain: DVKVTQSSRYLVKRTGEKVFLECVQDMDHENMFWYRQDPGLGLRLIYFSYDVKMKEKGDIPEGYSVSREKKERFSLILESASTNQTSMYLCASSRPGRSYEQYFGPGTRLTVT.